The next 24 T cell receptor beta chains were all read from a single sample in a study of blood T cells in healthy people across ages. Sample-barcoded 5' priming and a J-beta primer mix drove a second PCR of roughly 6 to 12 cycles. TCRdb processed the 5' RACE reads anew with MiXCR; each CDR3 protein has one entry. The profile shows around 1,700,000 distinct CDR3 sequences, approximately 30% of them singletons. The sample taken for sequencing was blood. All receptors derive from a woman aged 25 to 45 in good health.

The CDR3 nucleotides are TGCGCCAGCAGCTTGTCGGACGGGTCAGATACGCAGTATTTT. Encoded protein: CASSLSDGSDTQYF. The rearrangement uses TRBV5-1 and TRBJ2-3; D uncertain. The V gene's germline CDR1 is SGHRS and CDR2 YFSETQ. The CDR3 runs 14 residues. V was pared by 1 base and J by 4 bases, with 10 bases between. Filled out from reference TRBV5-1 and TRBJ2-3, the complete variable domain reads KAGVTQTPRYLIKTRGQQVTLSCSPISGHRSVSWYQQTPGQGLQFLFEYFSETQRNKGNFPGRFSGRQFSNSRSEMNVSTLELGDSALYLCASSLSDGSDTQYFGPGTRLTVL.

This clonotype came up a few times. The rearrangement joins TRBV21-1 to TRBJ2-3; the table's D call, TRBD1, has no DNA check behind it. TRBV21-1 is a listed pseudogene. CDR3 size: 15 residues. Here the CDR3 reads CARLSPGSSTDTQYF. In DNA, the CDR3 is TGTGCCAGGCTCTCCCCCGGGAGTAGCACAGATACGCAGTATTTT.

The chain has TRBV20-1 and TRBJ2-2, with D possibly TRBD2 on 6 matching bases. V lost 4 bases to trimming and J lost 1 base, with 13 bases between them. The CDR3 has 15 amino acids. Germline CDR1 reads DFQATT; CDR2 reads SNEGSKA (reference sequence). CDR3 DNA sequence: TGCAGTGCTACCTGGGTCGGGGGGAACACCGGGGAGCTGTTTTTT. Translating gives CSATWVGGNTGELFF.

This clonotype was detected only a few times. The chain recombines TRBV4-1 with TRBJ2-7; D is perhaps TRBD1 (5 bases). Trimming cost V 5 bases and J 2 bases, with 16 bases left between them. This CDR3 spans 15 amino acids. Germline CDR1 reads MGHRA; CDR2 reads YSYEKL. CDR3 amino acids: CASSAATGYPYEQYF. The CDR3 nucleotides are TGCGCCAGCAGCGCGGCAACAGGATACCCCTACGAGCAGTACTTC.

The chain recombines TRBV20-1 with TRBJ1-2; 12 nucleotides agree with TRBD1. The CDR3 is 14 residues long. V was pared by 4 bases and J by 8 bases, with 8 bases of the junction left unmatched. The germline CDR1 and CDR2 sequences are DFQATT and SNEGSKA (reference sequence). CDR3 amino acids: CSATGGTGGAGYTF. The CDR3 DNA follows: TGCAGTGCTACAGGAGGGACAGGGGGCGCCGGCTACACCTTC.

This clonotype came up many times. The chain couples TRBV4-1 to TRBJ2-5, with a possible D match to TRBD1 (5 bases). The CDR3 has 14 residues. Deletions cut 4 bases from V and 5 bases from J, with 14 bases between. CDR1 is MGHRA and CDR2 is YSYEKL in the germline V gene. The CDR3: CASSLQGVGETQYF. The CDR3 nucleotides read TGCGCCAGCAGCCTCCAAGGGGTGGGGGAGACCCAGTACTTC.

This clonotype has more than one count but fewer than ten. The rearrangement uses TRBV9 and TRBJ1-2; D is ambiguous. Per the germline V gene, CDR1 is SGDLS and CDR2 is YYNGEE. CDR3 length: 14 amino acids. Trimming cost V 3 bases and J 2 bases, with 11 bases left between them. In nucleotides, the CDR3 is TGTGCCAGCAGCGCAAACGGTCTGAACTATGGCTACACCTTC. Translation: CASSANGLNYGYTF. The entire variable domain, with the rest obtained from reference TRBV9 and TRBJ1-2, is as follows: DSGVTQTPKHLITATGQRVTLRCSPRSGDLSVYWYQQSLDQGLQFLIQYYNGEERAKGNILERFSAQQFPDLHSELNLSSLELGDSALYFCASSANGLNYGYTFGSGTRLTVV.

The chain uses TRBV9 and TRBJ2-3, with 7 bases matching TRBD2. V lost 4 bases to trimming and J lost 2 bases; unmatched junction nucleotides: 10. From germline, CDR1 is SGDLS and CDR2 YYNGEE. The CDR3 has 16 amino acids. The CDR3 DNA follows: TGTGCCAGCAGCCCCGCGGGGGAAATCTTCACAGATACGCAGTATTTT. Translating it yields CASSPAGEIFTDTQYF. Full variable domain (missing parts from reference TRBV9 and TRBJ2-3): DSGVTQTPKHLITATGQRVTLRCSPRSGDLSVYWYQQSLDQGLQFLIQYYNGEERAKGNILERFSAQQFPDLHSELNLSSLELGDSALYFCASSPAGEIFTDTQYFGPGTRLTVL.

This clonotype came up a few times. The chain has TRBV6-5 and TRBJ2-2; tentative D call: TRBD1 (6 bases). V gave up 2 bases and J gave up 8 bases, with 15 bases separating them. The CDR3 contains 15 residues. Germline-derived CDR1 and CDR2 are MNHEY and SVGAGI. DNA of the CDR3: TGTGCCAGCAGTTACGAGGCGGCAGGGACAGGGGAGCTGTTTTTT. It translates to CASSYEAAGTGELFF.

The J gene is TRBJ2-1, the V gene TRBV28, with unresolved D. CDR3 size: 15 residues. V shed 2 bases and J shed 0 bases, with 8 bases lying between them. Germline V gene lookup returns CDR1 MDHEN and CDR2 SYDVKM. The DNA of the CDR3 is TGTGCCAGCAGTTTACAGTTGAACTCCTACAATGAGCAGTTCTTC. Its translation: CASSLQLNSYNEQFF.

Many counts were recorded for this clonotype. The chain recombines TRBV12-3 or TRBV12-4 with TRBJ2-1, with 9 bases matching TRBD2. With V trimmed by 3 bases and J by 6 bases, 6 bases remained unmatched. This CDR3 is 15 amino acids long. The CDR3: CASSFAGGLFNEQFF. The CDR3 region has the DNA TGTGCCAGCAGTTTTGCGGGAGGGCTTTTCAATGAGCAGTTCTTC.

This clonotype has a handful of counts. Here the CDR3 reads CASSKTPATGGETQYF. The CDR3 coding sequence is TGCGCCAGCAGCAAGACACCGGCCACGGGGGGAGAGACCCAGTACTTC. The chain employs TRBV5-1 and TRBJ2-5; 7 nucleotides align to TRBD2. With V trimmed by 4 bases and J by 4 bases, 13 bases remained unmatched. The germline V gene encodes CDR1 SGHRS and CDR2 YFSETQ. CDR3 length: 16 residues.

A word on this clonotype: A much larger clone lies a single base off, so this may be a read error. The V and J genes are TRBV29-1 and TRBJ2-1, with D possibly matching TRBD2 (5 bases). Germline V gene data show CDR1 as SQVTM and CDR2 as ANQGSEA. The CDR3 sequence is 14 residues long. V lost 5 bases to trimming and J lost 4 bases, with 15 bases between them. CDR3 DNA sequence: TGCAGCGTTCACGTGGAGCGGAGATACAATGAGCAGTTCTTC. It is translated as CSVHVERRYNEQFF.

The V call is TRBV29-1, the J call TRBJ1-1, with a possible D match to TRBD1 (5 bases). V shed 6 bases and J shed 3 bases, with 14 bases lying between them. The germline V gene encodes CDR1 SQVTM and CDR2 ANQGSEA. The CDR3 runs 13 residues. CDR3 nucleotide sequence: TGCAGCGTCGGACGTCAGGGTTACACTGAAGCTTTCTTT. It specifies CSVGRQGYTEAFF.

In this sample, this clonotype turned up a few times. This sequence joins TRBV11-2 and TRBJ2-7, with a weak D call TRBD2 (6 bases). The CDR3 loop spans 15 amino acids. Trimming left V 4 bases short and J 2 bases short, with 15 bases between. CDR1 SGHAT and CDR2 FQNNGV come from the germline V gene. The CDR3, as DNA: TGTGCCAGCAGCTCCGAGAGGGGACTCACCTACGAGCAGTACTTC. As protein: CASSSERGLTYEQYF.

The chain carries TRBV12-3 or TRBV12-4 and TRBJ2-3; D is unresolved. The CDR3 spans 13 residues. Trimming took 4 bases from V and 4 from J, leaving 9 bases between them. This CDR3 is CASSSPSADTQYF. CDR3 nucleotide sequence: TGTGCCAGCAGTTCGCCGTCGGCAGATACGCAGTATTTT.

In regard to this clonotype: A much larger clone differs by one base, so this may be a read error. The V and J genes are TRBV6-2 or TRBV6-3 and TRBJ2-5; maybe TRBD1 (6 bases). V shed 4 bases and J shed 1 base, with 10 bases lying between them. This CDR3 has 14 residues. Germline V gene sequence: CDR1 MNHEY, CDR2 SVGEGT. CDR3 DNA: TGTGCCAGCAGTTTTGGGACATGCCAAGAGACCCAGTACTTC. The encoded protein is CASSFGTCQETQYF.

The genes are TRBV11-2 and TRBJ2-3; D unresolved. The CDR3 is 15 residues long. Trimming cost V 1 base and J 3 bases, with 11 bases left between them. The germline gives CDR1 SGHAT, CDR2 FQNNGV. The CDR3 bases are TGTGCCAGCAGCTTAGGCAGCAAGGGAACAGATACGCAGTATTTT. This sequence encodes CASSLGSKGTDTQYF.

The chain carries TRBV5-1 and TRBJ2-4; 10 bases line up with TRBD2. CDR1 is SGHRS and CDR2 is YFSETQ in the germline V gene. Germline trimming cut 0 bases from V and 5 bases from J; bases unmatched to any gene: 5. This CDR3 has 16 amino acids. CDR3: CASSLGVSGGQNIQYF. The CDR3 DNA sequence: TGCGCCAGCAGCTTGGGAGTTAGCGGGGGGCAAAACATTCAGTACTTC.

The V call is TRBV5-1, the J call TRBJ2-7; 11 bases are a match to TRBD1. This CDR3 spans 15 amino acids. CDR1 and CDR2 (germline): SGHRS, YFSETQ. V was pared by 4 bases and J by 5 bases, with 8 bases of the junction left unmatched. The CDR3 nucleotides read TGCGCCAGCAGCCCGGGGGGGACAGGGGGTGACGAGCAGTACTTC. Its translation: CASSPGGTGGDEQYF.

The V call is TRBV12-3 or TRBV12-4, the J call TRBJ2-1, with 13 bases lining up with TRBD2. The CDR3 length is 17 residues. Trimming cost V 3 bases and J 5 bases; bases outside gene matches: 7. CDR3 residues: CASSFLKTSGGNNEQFF. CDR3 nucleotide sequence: TGTGCCAGCAGTTTCCTAAAGACTAGCGGGGGGAACAATGAGCAGTTCTTC.

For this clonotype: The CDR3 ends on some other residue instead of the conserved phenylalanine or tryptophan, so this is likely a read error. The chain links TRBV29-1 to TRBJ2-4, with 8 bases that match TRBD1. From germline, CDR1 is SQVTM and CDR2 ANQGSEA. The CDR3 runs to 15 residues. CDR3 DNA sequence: TGCAGCGTTGAAGCACGACCAGGGGGCAAAAGCATTCAGTACGTC. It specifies CSVEARPGGKSIQYV.

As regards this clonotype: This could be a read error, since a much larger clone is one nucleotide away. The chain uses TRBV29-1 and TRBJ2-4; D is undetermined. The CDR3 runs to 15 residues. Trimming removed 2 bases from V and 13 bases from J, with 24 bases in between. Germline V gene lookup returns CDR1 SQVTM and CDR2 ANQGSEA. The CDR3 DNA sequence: TGCAGCGTTGAATCCCCAAAGGGCGCCAGGAATGAGCAGTACTTC. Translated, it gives CSVESPKGARNEQYF.

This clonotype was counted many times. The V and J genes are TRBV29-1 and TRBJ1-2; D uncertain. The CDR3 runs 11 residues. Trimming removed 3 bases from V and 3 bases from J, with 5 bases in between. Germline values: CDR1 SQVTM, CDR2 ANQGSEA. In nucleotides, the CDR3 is TGCAGCGTTGATGGTGACTATGGCTACACCTTC. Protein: CSVDGDYGYTF.